The clone carrying this T cell receptor (beta chain) appeared once. This entry belongs to a study of blood T cell repertoires in COVID-19. Turning to the study itself: PBMCs, B-cell-depleted T cells, or T cells provided the cDNA or gDNA that made up the material.

TCRdb's table, derived via immunoSEQ multiplex PCR, lists solely in-frame clones and lacks some. This sample has 15,000 or so clones; 85% to 95% occur once, and the top ten carry 7.5% to 8.5%. Trimming cost V 5 bases and J 5 bases, with 20 bases left between them. This CDR3 has 16 residues. Germline CDR1 is LGHNA and CDR2 is YSLEER. The sequence came from a human donor with active COVID-19. The donor label of this sample is uncertain. The V and J genes are TRBV4-3 and TRBJ2-3; D might be TRBD1 (6 bases). The sample was peripheral blood. The CDR3 reads CASSALTTGSGDTQYF. The DNA of the CDR3 is TGCGCCAGCAGCGCCCTAACAACAGGGAGCGGAGATACGCAGTATTTT.